These 24 T cell receptor beta chains originate from one sample sequenced in a study of siplizumab effects on memory and regulatory T cells. Assay used: immunoSEQ multiplex PCR; TCRdb lists only in-frame clones, some missing. The sample consists of more than 45,000 clones, around 97% of them appearing once. Material for sequencing was naive CD4+ T cells sorted from blood. The receptor source for this set is a human donor in good health.

CDR3 in amino acids: CAWSVQGTSYGYTF. CDR3 coding DNA: TGTGCCTGGAGTGTCCAGGGCACTTCCTATGGCTACACCTTC. The chain employs TRBV30 and TRBJ1-2; the D gene is possibly TRBD1 (5 bases). Trimming pared 0 bases from V and 4 bases from J, leaving 12 bases between. In germline, CDR1 is GTSNPN, CDR2 SVGIG (reference sequence). The CDR3 length is 14 residues.

The gene calls are TRBV6-6 and TRBJ2-2, with D hard to call. Between the trimmed V and J ends, which lost 8 bases and 1 base, there was a span of 5 bases. The CDR3 covers 12 residues. Germline V gene data show CDR1 as MNHNY and CDR2 as SVGAGI (reference sequence). In DNA, the CDR3 is TGTGCCAGCCGATGGAACACCGGGGAGCTGTTTTTT. As protein: CASRWNTGELFF.

This rearrangement joins TRBV28 to TRBJ2-7; D is unresolved. V shed 7 bases and J shed 3 bases, with 19 bases lying between them. The CDR3 has 15 amino acids. From germline, CDR1 is MDHEN and CDR2 SYDVKM. The CDR3 loop is CASTSRAASYYEQYF. The CDR3, as DNA: TGTGCCAGCACCTCCCGGGCAGCATCTTACTACGAGCAGTACTTC.

The V gene is TRBV28, the J gene TRBJ2-1; D is unresolved. CDR3 size: 13 residues. Germline V gene sequence: CDR1 MDHEN, CDR2 SYDVKM. Trimming removed 4 bases at V and 7 bases at J, with 11 bases between. The CDR3 reads CASSSDVNNEQFF. CDR3 sequence (DNA): TGTGCCAGCAGTTCGGACGTAAATAATGAGCAGTTCTTC.

The rearrangement links TRBV11-2 to TRBJ2-2; D is unresolved. Trimming cost V 4 bases and J 1 base, with 10 bases left between them. Germline loops: CDR1 SGHAT, CDR2 FQNNGV. CDR3 length: 15 residues. This chain's CDR3 is CASSSIQWNTGELFF. Written as DNA, the CDR3 is TGTGCCAGCAGCTCGATCCAGTGGAACACCGGGGAGCTGTTTTTT.

The rearrangement joins TRBV27 to TRBJ1-5; D unclear. CDR1 is MNHEY, CDR2 SMNVEV, per germline (reference sequence). Deletions cut 3 bases from V and 0 bases from J, with 12 bases between. The CDR3 consists of 16 residues. CDR3 amino acids: CASSFVRRHSNQPQHF. The CDR3 coding sequence is TGTGCCAGCAGTTTCGTACGGCGACATAGCAATCAGCCCCAGCATTTT.

CDR3 nucleotide sequence: TGTGCCAGCAGCCCCGTGGGTGTCGGGGAGCTGTTTTTT. Translation: CASSPVGVGELFF. The V gene is TRBV11-2, the J gene TRBJ2-2; D is uncertain. The germline V and J ends were trimmed by 5 bases and 7 bases, with 11 bases remaining between them. CDR1 and CDR2 (germline): SGHAT, FQNNGV. This CDR3 is 13 amino acids long.

This chain connects TRBV5-6 to TRBJ2-6, with D unclear. The CDR3 runs to 15 residues. Trimming took off 1 base at V and 0 bases at J, with 5 bases between the two ends. CDR1 SGHDT and CDR2 YYEEEE come from the germline V gene. For the CDR3, the DNA is TGTGCCAGCAGCTTGTACGGCTCTGGGGCCAACGTCCTGACTTTC. Translating gives CASSLYGSGANVLTF. Based on the CDR3 plus reference TRBV5-6 and TRBJ2-6, the full variable domain is DAGVTQSPTHLIKTRGQQVTLRCSPKSGHDTVSWYQQALGQGPQFIFQYYEEEERQRGNFPDRFSGHQFPNYSSELNVNALLLGDSALYLCASSLYGSGANVLTFGAGSRLTVL.

This clone came up once. This chain uses TRBV2 with TRBJ2-5; TRBD2 might be the D (6 bases). This CDR3 comprises 15 residues. The V end was cut by 6 bases, the J end by 5 bases, with 19 bases between. Germline lookup yields CDR1 SNHLY and CDR2 FYNNEI. The CDR3 bases are TGTGCCAGCAGGCCTCGTGCGGAGGGTCGGGAGACCCAGTACTTC. This gives the protein CASRPRAEGRETQYF.

The gene calls are TRBV5-4 and TRBJ2-1; 7 bases agree with TRBD2. CDR3 size: 16 residues. J gave up 0 bases and V 5 bases, and 8 bases lay outside the gene matches. Germline CDR1 reads SGHNT; CDR2 reads YYREEE (reference sequence). The CDR3 is CASSGPSGTSYNEQFF. The DNA of the CDR3 is TGTGCCAGCAGTGGTCCTAGCGGAACCTCCTACAATGAGCAGTTCTTC.

This sequence joins TRBV30 and TRBJ1-5; D is unclear. The germline V gene encodes CDR1 GTSNPN and CDR2 SVGIG (reference sequence). V was cut by 6 bases and J by 0 bases, with 15 bases left in between. This CDR3 comprises 15 residues. The CDR3 nucleotides are TGTGCCTGTTCCCCGGACGGGTATAGCAATCAGCCCCAGCATTTT. Translated: CACSPDGYSNQPQHF.

The gene calls are TRBV12-5 and TRBJ1-1, with D possibly being TRBD1 (5 bases). Trimming took 4 bases from V and 0 from J, leaving 9 bases between them. The length of the CDR3 is 14 residues. From germline, CDR1 is LGHNT and CDR2 FRNRAP. The CDR3 nucleotides read TGTGCTAGTGGTTCCCCGGGGGTGAACACTGAAGCTTTCTTT. Translated: CASGSPGVNTEAFF.

The chain recombines TRBV2 with TRBJ1-3, with a weak D call TRBD1 (5 bases). Trimming pared 6 bases from V and 0 bases from J, leaving 9 bases between. Per germline, CDR1 SNHLY and CDR2 FYNNEI. The CDR3 runs to 14 residues. The CDR3 reads CASRSGTSGNTIYF. The CDR3 nucleotides are TGTGCCAGCAGGTCCGGGACCTCTGGAAACACCATATATTTT.

The V gene is TRBV5-1, the J gene TRBJ2-7; the D is unclear. CDR1 and CDR2 (germline): SGHRS, YFSETQ. The CDR3 runs to 12 residues. V was cut by 4 bases and J by 6 bases, with 11 bases left in between. The CDR3 DNA reads as TGCGCCAGCAGCGGGCCGGGCCTCGAGCAGTACTTC. Its protein product is CASSGPGLEQYF.

The rearrangement uses TRBV19 and TRBJ1-1; D gene unclear. CDR3 length equals 14 residues. The germline CDR1 and CDR2 sequences are LNHDA and SQIVND (reference sequence). The V end lost 5 bases, the J end lost 7 bases, and 17 bases lay between the germline ends. CDR3 protein: CASSPTRIRLEAFF. CDR3 bases: TGTGCCAGTAGTCCAACACGGATTCGACTTGAAGCTTTCTTT.

The rearrangement uses TRBV15 and TRBJ2-7, with D unresolved. This CDR3 has 13 amino acids. V lost 4 bases and J lost 3, with 10 bases in between. The germline V gene has CDR1 LNHNV and CDR2 YYDKDF (reference sequence). This CDR3 reads CATSKLGYYEQYF. CDR3 coding DNA: TGTGCCACCAGCAAGTTAGGATACTACGAGCAGTACTTC.

This chain uses TRBV11-1 with TRBJ2-7; TRBD1 or TRBD2 may be the D gene (6 bases each). This CDR3 contains 15 residues. The germline V gene encodes CDR1 SGHAT and CDR2 FQDESV (reference sequence). Between the trimmed V and J ends, which lost 4 bases and 1 base, there was a span of 14 bases. The CDR3 sequence: CASSWGATNSYEQYF. As DNA, the CDR3 is TGTGCCAGCAGCTGGGGGGCCACCAATTCCTACGAGCAGTACTTC.

The genes are TRBV18 and TRBJ1-2, with a possible D match to TRBD1 (6 bases). The V gene lost 4 bases and the J gene lost 0 bases, with 15 bases spanning the gap. From germline, CDR1 is KGHSH and CDR2 LQKENI. The CDR3 has 16 amino acids. CDR3 loop: CASSLRTVLANYGYTF. Here the CDR3 DNA reads TGTGCCAGCTCACTTCGGACAGTTTTAGCTAACTATGGCTACACCTTC.

This sequence joins TRBV2 and TRBJ1-6, with 7 bases that match TRBD1. V lost 5 bases, J lost 5 bases, and 9 bases stayed unmatched. From germline, CDR1 is SNHLY and CDR2 FYNNEI. The CDR3 totals 16 residues. Here the CDR3 reads CASSKGQPVNNSPLHF. The DNA for the CDR3 is TGTGCCAGCAGTAAGGGACAGCCGGTAAATAATTCACCCCTCCACTTT.

The CDR3 nucleotides read TGTGCCAGCTCACCAGGGGCTAGCGGGAGCAGCGGTTACGAGCAGTACTTC. Translating it yields CASSPGASGSSGYEQYF. The rearrangement uses TRBV18 and TRBJ2-7; 10 bases are a match to TRBD2. The germline V gene has CDR1 KGHSH and CDR2 LQKENI. The CDR3 totals 17 residues. J lost 4 bases, V lost 2 bases, and 11 bases had no gene match.

V gene TRBV12-5 combines with J gene TRBJ1-3; D unresolved. Between the trimmed V and J ends, which lost 6 bases and 0 bases, there was a span of 12 bases. CDR3 length equals 15 residues. Germline assignment: CDR1 LGHNT and CDR2 FRNRAP. CDR3 nucleotide sequence: TGTGCTAGTGGCCCCCCGGCGTTCTCTGGAAACACCATATATTTT. It yields the protein CASGPPAFSGNTIYF.

The chain uses TRBV28 and TRBJ2-2, with D maybe TRBD2 (5 bases). This CDR3 spans 13 amino acids. Germline V gene data show CDR1 as MDHEN and CDR2 as SYDVKM. Trimming took off 10 bases at V and 1 base at J, with 10 bases between the two ends. This CDR3 is CATIRGNTGELFF. The CDR3 coding sequence is TGTGCCACCATCCGGGGGAACACCGGGGAGCTGTTTTTT.

The genes are TRBV10-1 and TRBJ2-7, with TRBD2 as a possible D gene (6 bases). From germline, CDR1 is WNHNN and CDR2 SYGVQD (reference sequence). The V gene lost 5 bases and the J gene lost 0 bases, with 11 bases spanning the gap. The CDR3 has 14 amino acids. The DNA of the CDR3 is TGCGCCAGCAGTCTAGGAGGGAGCTCCTACGAGCAGTACTTC. As protein: CASSLGGSSYEQYF.

The chain links TRBV10-1 to TRBJ1-5; D possibly corresponds to TRBD1 (5 bases). CDR1 and CDR2 (germline): WNHNN, SYGVQD (reference sequence). This CDR3 has 13 amino acids. V lost 2 bases and J lost 7, with 9 bases in between. The DNA for the CDR3 is TGCGCCAGCAGTGAGAGGGGCGGGCAGCCCCAGCATTTT. Its protein is CASSERGGQPQHF.